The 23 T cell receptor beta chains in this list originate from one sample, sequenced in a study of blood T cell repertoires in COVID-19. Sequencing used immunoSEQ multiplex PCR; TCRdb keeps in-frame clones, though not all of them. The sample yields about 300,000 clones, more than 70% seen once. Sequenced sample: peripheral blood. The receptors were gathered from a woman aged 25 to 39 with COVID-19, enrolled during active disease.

The CDR3 loop is CASRTRDSYYNEQFF. CDR3 nucleotides: TGTGCCAGCAGGACCCGGGACAGTTACTACAATGAGCAGTTCTTC. The chain has TRBV2 and TRBJ2-1, with 7 nucleotides matching TRBD1. CDR1 and CDR2 (germline): SNHLY, FYNNEI. V shed 6 bases, J shed 3 bases, and the junction held 8 bases outside the gene matches. This CDR3 comprises 15 residues.

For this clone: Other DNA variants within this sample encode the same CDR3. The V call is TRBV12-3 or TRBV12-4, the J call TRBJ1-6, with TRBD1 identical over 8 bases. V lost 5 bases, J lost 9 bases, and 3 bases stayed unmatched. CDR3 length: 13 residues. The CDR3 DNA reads TGTGCCAGCAGTATAGGACAGGGTTCACCCCTCCACTTT. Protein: CASSIGQGSPLHF.

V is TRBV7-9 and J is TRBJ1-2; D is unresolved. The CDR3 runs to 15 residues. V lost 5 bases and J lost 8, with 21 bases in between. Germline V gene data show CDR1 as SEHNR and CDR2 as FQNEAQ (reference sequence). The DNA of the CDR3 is TGTGCCAGCAGCCACCGCGGGCAGACACCGAGGGGCTACACCTTC. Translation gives CASSHRGQTPRGYTF.

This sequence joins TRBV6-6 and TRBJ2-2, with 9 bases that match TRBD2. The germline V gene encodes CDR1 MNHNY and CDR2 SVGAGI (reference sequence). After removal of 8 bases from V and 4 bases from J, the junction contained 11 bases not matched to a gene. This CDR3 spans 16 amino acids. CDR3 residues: CASFDPGLAATGELFF. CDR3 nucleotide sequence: TGTGCCAGCTTCGACCCGGGACTAGCCGCCACCGGGGAGCTGTTTTTT.

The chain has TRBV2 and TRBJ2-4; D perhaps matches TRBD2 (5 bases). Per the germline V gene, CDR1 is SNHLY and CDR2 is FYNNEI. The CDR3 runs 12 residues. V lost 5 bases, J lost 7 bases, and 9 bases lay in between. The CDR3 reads CASSPTRNIQYF. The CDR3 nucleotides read TGTGCCAGCAGTCCCACTAGGAACATTCAGTACTTC.

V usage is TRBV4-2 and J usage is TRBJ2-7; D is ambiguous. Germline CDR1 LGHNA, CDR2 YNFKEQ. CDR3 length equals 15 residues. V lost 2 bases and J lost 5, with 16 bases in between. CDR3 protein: CASSQSVYDLDEQYF. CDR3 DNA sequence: TGTGCCAGCAGCCAAAGCGTTTACGACCTGGACGAGCAGTACTTC.

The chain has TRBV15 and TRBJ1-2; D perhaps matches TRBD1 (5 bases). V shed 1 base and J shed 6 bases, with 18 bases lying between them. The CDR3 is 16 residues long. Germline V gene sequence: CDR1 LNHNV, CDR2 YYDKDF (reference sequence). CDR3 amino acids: CATSRGGTASADGYTF. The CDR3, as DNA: TGTGCCACCAGCAGAGGGGGGACTGCCTCTGCGGATGGCTACACCTTC.

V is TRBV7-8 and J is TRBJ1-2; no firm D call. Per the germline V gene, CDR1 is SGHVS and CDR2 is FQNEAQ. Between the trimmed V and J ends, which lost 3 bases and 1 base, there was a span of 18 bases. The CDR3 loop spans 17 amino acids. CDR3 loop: CASSFLGGRNLNYGYTF. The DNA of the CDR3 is TGTGCCAGCAGCTTTTTAGGAGGCAGAAACCTTAACTATGGCTACACCTTC.

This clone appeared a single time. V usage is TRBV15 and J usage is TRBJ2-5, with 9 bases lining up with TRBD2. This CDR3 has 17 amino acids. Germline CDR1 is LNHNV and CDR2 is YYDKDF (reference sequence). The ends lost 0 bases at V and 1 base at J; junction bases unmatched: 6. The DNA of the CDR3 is TGTGCCACCAGCAGAGATAATGGTAGCGGGAGCCAAGAGACCCAGTACTTC. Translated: CATSRDNGSGSQETQYF.

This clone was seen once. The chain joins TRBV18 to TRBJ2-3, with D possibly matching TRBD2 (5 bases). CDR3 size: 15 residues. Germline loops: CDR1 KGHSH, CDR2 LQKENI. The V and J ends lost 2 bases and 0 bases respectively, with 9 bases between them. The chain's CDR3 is CASSPMTTSTDTQYF. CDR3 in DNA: TGTGCCAGCTCACCAATGACTACAAGCACAGATACGCAGTATTTT.

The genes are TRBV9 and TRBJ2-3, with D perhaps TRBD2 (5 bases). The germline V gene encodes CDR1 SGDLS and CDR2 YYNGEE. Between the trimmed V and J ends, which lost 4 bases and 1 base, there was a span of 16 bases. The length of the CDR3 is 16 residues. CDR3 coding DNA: TGTGCCAGCAGCCCCAGGACTCCGATTGGCACAGATACGCAGTATTTT. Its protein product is CASSPRTPIGTDTQYF.

CDR3 loop: CASSYWTGVLLEAFF. The CDR3 DNA is TGTGCCAGCAGTTACTGGACAGGGGTTCTCCTTGAAGCTTTCTTT. The rearrangement links TRBV6-5 to TRBJ1-1, with 9 bases identical to TRBD1. This CDR3 has 15 amino acids. CDR1 is MNHEY and CDR2 is SVGAGI in the germline V gene. J lost 7 bases, V lost 1 base, and 7 bases had no gene match.

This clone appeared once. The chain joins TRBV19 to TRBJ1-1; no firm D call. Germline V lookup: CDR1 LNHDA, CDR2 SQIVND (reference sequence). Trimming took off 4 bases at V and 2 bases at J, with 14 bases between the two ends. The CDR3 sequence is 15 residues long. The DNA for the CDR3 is TGTGCCAGTAGTAACCGTCCGGGAATCAACACTGAAGCTTTCTTT. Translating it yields CASSNRPGINTEAFF.

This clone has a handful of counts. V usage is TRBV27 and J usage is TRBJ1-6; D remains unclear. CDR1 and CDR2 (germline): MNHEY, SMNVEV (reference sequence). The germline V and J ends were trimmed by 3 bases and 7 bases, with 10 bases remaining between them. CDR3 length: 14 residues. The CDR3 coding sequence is TGTGCCAGCAGTTTTCGGGAGACCAATTCACCCCTCCACTTT. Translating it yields CASSFRETNSPLHF.

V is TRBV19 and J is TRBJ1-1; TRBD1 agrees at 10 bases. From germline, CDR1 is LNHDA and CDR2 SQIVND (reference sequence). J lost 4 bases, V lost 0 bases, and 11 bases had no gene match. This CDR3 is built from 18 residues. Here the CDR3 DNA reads TGTGCCAGTAGTATAGATTCCCGGGGACAGGGGACAGGCACTGAAGCTTTCTTT. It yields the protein CASSIDSRGQGTGTEAFF.

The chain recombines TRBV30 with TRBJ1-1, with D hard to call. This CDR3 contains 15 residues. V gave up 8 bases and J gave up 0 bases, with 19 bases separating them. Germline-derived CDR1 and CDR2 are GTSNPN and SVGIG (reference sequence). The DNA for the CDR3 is TGTGCCGTGGTGCAGCGACCGAGCTTGAACACTGAAGCTTTCTTT. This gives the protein CAVVQRPSLNTEAFF.

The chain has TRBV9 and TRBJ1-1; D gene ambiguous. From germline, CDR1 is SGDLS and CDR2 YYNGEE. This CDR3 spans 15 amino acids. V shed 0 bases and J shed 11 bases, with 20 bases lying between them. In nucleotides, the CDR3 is TGTGCCAGCAGCGTAGGCGTCGGAGGGCAAAGGGTCGCTTTCTTT. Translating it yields CASSVGVGGQRVAFF.

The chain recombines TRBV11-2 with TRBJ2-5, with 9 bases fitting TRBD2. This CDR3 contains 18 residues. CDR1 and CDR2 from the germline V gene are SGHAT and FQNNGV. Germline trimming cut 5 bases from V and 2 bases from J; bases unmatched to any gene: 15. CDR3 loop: CASSLRMGSGGLQETQYF. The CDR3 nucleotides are TGTGCCAGCAGCCTCCGGATGGGTAGCGGGGGACTACAAGAGACCCAGTACTTC.

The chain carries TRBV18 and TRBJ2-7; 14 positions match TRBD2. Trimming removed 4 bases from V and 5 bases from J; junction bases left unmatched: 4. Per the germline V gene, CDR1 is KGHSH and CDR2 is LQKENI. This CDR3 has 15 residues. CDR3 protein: CASSLTTSGGDEQYF. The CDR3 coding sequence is TGTGCCAGCTCACTGACGACTAGCGGGGGGGACGAGCAGTACTTC.

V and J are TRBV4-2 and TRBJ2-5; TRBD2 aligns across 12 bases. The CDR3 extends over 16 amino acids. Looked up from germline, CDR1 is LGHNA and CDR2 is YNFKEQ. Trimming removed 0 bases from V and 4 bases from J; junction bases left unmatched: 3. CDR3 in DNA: TGTGCCAGCAGCCAAGAGCTAGCGGGGGGGCGAGAGACCCAGTACTTC. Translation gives CASSQELAGGRETQYF.

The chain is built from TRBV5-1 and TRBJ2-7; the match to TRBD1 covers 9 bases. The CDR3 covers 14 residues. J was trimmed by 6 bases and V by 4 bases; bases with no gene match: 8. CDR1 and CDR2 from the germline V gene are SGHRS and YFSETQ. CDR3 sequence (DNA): TGCGCCAGCAGCCCGGGGACAGGGAGGGGCGAGCAGTACTTC. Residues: CASSPGTGRGEQYF.

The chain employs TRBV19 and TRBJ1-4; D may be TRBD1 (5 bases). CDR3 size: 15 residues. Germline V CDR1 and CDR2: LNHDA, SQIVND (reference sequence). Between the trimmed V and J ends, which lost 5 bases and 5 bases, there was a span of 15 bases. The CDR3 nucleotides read TGTGCCAGTAGTCCCGGGGAGGGGCGAAATGAAAAACTGTTTTTT. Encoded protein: CASSPGEGRNEKLFF.

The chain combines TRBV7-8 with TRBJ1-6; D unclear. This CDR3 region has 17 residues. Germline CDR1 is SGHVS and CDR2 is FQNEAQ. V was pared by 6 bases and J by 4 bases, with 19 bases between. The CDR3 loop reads CASSREGSVVYNSPLHF. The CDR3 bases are TGTGCCAGCAGTAGAGAGGGTTCAGTCGTTTATAATTCACCCCTCCACTTT.